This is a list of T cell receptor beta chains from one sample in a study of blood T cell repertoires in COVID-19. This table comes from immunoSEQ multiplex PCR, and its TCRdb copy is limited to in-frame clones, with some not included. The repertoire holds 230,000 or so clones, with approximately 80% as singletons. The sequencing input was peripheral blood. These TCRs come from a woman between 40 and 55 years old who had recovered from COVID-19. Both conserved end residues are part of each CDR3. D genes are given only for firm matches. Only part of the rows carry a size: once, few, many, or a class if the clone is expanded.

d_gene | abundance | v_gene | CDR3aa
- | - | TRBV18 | CASSPLDSTGELFF
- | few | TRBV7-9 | CASSLSGDVETQYF
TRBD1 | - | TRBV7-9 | CASSRQGAGNTIYF
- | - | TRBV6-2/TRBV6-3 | CASSYGPRRGPLNTGELFF
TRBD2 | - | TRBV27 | CASSSPGTGGDTQYF
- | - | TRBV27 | CASSLSFGGSGANVLTF
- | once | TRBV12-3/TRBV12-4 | CASSGQNEAFF
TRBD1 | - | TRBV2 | CASSELETGGYEQYF
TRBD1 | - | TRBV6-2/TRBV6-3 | CASSYSKPLTGLHTEAFF
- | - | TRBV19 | CASRLTVNNEQFF
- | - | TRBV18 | CASSPPQRIGEAFF
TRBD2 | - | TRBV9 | CASSVGTSGGARETQYF
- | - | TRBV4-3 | CASSQEWTATNEKLFF
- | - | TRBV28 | CASSLVDTGELFF
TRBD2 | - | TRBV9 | CASSVSAGGSYEQYF
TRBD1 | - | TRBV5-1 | CASSLSGGYTTDTQYF
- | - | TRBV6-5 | CASSYGGGPQHF
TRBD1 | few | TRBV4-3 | CASSQAPGQGGTGELFF
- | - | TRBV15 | CATSSDRLSGNTIYF